What follows are 18 T cell receptor beta chains derived from one specimen sequenced in a study of T cells after yellow fever vaccination. TCRdb analysed the 5' RACE reads with MiXCR anew, one entry per CDR3 protein. The sample holds around 330,000 distinct CDR3 sequences, more than 3% seen once. Sequenced material: PBMCs, taken on the day of the yellow fever booster vaccination. These receptors were collected from a young man who received the YFV17D yellow fever vaccine.

This clonotype has at least ten counts. The V gene is TRBV9, the J gene TRBJ2-1; the match to TRBD2 covers 9 bases. Germline V gene sequence: CDR1 SGDLS, CDR2 YYNGEE. The V gene end was trimmed by 3 bases and the J gene end by 0 bases; junction bases not matched to a gene: 1. The CDR3 loop spans 15 amino acids. CDR3 in amino acids: CASSASGASYNEQFF. As DNA, the CDR3 is TGTGCCAGCAGCGCTAGCGGGGCCTCCTACAATGAGCAGTTCTTC.

Many counts were recorded for this clonotype. V usage is TRBV7-2 and J usage is TRBJ2-5; maybe TRBD1 (6 bases). The length of the CDR3 is 14 residues. In germline, CDR1 is SGHTA, CDR2 FQGNSA. V lost 5 bases to trimming and J lost 4 bases, with 14 bases between them. This chain's CDR3 is CASSRQVLGETQYF. The CDR3 DNA sequence: TGTGCCAGCAGCAGACAGGTTCTAGGAGAGACCCAGTACTTC.

V usage is TRBV7-2 and J usage is TRBJ1-1; D is possibly TRBD1 (5 bases). The CDR3 covers 14 residues. Trimming stripped 6 bases from V and 3 bases from J, with 14 bases between. Germline V lookup: CDR1 SGHTA, CDR2 FQGNSA. Here the CDR3 reads CASRSFGGDTEAFF. As DNA, the CDR3 is TGTGCCAGCAGATCCTTCGGGGGGGACACTGAAGCTTTCTTT.

The table lists this clonotype with a few counts. V usage is TRBV7-2 and J usage is TRBJ1-4, with no clear D. Germline values: CDR1 SGHTA, CDR2 FQGNSA. This CDR3 region has 12 residues. Trimming removed 2 bases from V and 12 bases from J, with 10 bases in between. DNA for the CDR3: TGTGCCAGCAGCTTACGTGGGGTTGAACTGTTTTTT. Protein product: CASSLRGVELFF.

This clonotype has ten or more counts. The rearrangement uses TRBV18 and TRBJ2-3; no definite D call. The CDR3 is 12 amino acids. Trimming left V 4 bases short and J 4 bases short, with 6 bases between. CDR1 and CDR2 (germline): KGHSH, LQKENI. The CDR3 region has the DNA TGTGCCAGCTCACGATCCCCAGATACGCAGTATTTT. Translated, it gives CASSRSPDTQYF. Filled out from reference TRBV18 and TRBJ2-3, the complete variable domain reads NAGVMQNPRHLVRRRGQEARLRCSPMKGHSHVYWYRQLPEEGLKFMVYLQKENIIDESGMPKERFSAEFPKEGPSILRIQQVVRGDSAAYFCASSRSPDTQYFGPGTRLTVL.

V usage is TRBV18 and J usage is TRBJ2-3; D assignment may be TRBD1 or TRBD2 (6 bases each). V was trimmed by 1 base and J by 2 bases, leaving 10 bases between them. The CDR3 covers 15 residues. Germline lookup yields CDR1 KGHSH and CDR2 LQKENI. CDR3 region: CASSPLGGPTDTQYF. CDR3 nucleotide sequence: TGTGCCAGCTCACCACTCGGGGGCCCCACAGATACGCAGTATTTT.

This chain uses TRBV14 with TRBJ1-6; D remains unclear. Germline V gives CDR1 SGHDN, CDR2 FVKESK. The CDR3 loop spans 13 amino acids. The V and J ends lost 1 base and 10 bases respectively, with 8 bases between them. The CDR3 nucleotides are TGTGCCAGCAGCCAAGGACTTACATCACCCCTCCACTTT. Residues: CASSQGLTSPLHF.

This clonotype was seen at least ten times. J is TRBJ2-3 and V is TRBV9; 13 bases fit TRBD2. The CDR3 extends over 16 amino acids. The germline V gene encodes CDR1 SGDLS and CDR2 YYNGEE. Germline trimming cut 4 bases from V and 4 bases from J; bases unmatched to any gene: 6. In DNA, the CDR3 is TGTGCCAGCAGCCGGGGACTAGCGGGGTTCCCAGATACGCAGTATTTT. It codes for CASSRGLAGFPDTQYF.

In this sample, this clonotype turned up many times. The rearrangement uses TRBV4-2 and TRBJ1-2; D not certain. Per germline, CDR1 LGHNA and CDR2 YNFKEQ. The V gene lost 1 base and the J gene lost 8 bases, with 23 bases spanning the gap. There are 17 residues in the CDR3. The CDR3 nucleotides read TGTGCCAGCAGCCAAGGGATTAAATCGGGGTCTTGGAACGGCTACACCTTC. This translates into CASSQGIKSGSWNGYTF.

This clonotype showed up just a few times. J is TRBJ2-3 and V is TRBV10-3; tentatively, D is TRBD1 or TRBD2 (5 bases each). The CDR3 is made up of 11 amino acids. The germline gives CDR1 ENHRY, CDR2 SYGVKD. Trimming cost V 10 bases and J 6 bases, with 11 bases left between them. CDR3 in DNA: TGTGCCAGTGGGGGATCGGATACGCAGTATTTT. Protein sequence: CASGGSDTQYF.

This clonotype came up a few times. The V and J genes are TRBV12-3 or TRBV12-4 and TRBJ1-5, with a weak D call TRBD1 (5 bases). This CDR3 has 13 amino acids. V gave up 5 bases and J gave up 3 bases, with 8 bases separating them. The CDR3 coding sequence is TGTGCCAGCAGTCCGGGGGTCAATCAGCCCCAGCATTTT. This gives the protein CASSPGVNQPQHF.

The CDR3 region is CAIRDPRAYGYTF. The CDR3 DNA is TGTGCCATCAGAGACCCGAGGGCTTATGGCTACACCTTC. V and J are TRBV10-3 and TRBJ1-2, with D unresolved. This CDR3 spans 13 amino acids. Germline CDR1 is ENHRY and CDR2 is SYGVKD. Trimming shortened V by 6 bases and J by 5 bases, and 13 bases separated the two germline ends.

The V call is TRBV3-1, the J call TRBJ1-5, with no clear D. Germline loops: CDR1 LGHDT, CDR2 YNNKEL (reference sequence). V was trimmed by 4 bases and J by 0 bases, leaving 7 bases between them. This CDR3 spans 14 amino acids. The CDR3 nucleotides are TGTGCCAGCAGCCCAACGTATAGCAATCAGCCCCAGCATTTT. It codes for CASSPTYSNQPQHF.

This clonotype showed up just a few times. The J gene is TRBJ2-2, the V gene TRBV19, with 12 positions matching TRBD1. V was clipped by 6 bases and J by 7 bases; unmatched bases: 6. The length of the CDR3 is 15 residues. CDR1 and CDR2 from the germline V gene are LNHDA and SQIVND (reference sequence). CDR3 amino acids: CASRRDRGRFGELFF. In nucleotides, the CDR3 is TGTGCCAGTAGACGGGACAGGGGGCGATTCGGGGAGCTGTTTTTT.

In this sample, this clonotype turned up a few times. V gene TRBV11-2 combines with J gene TRBJ1-4; weak D call: TRBD1 (5 bases). The length of the CDR3 is 16 residues. CDR1 is SGHAT and CDR2 is FQNNGV in the germline V gene. The V end lost 3 bases, the J end lost 3 bases, and 14 bases lay between the germline ends. The chain's CDR3 is CASSFTGRRANEKLFF. Here the CDR3 DNA reads TGTGCCAGCAGCTTTACAGGACGGAGGGCTAATGAAAAACTGTTTTTT.

This sequence joins TRBV7-2 and TRBJ1-1; D unclear. The CDR3 is made up of 15 amino acids. The germline V gene encodes CDR1 SGHTA and CDR2 FQGNSA. The V end was cut by 3 bases, the J end by 1 base, with 12 bases between. CDR3 amino acids: CASSLAAVGNTEAFF. CDR3 DNA: TGTGCCAGCAGCTTGGCAGCCGTAGGGAACACTGAAGCTTTCTTT.

The sample holds a few counts of this clonotype. The chain joins TRBV9 to TRBJ1-6; a weak D match, TRBD1 (6 bases). CDR3 size: 11 residues. V gave up 0 bases and J gave up 14 bases, with 6 bases separating them. Germline lookup yields CDR1 SGDLS and CDR2 YYNGEE. Here the CDR3 DNA reads TGTGCCAGCAGCGTAGGGGACACCCTCCACTTT. Amino acids: CASSVGDTLHF.

This clonotype was observed at least ten times. CDR3 sequence: CSARVTARTQYF. The CDR3, as DNA: TGCAGTGCTAGAGTGACTGCTAGGACCCAGTACTTC. The J gene is TRBJ2-5, the V gene TRBV20-1; no clear D. The CDR3 has 12 amino acids. Trimming removed 1 base from V and 7 bases from J, with 10 bases in between. Germline CDR1 reads DFQATT; CDR2 reads SNEGSKA (reference sequence).